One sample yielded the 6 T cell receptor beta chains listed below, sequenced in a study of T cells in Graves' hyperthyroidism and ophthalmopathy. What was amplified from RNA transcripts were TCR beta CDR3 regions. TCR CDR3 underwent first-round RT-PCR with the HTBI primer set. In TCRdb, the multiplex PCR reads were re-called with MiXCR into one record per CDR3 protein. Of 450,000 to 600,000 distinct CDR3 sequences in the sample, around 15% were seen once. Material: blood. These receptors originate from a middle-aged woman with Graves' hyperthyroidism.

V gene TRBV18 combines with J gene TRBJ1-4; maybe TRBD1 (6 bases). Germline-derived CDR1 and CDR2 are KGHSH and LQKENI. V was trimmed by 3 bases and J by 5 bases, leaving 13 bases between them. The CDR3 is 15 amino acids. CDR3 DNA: TGTGCCAGCTCACCGGCGGGGACAAGAAATGAAAAACTGTTTTTT. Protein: CASSPAGTRNEKLFF.

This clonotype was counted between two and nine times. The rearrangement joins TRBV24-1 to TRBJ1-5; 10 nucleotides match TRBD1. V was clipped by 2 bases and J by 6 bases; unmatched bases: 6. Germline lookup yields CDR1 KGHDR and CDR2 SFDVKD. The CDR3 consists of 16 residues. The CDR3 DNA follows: TGTGCCACCAGTGATTCGGGACAGGGGATTTCTCAGCCCCAGCATTTT. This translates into CATSDSGQGISQPQHF.

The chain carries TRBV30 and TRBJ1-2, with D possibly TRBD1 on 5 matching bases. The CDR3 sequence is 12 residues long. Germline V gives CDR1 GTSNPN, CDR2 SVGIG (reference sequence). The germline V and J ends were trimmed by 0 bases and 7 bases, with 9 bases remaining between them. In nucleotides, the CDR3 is TGTGCCTGGAGTGTAGGGGTTAGTGGCTACACCTTC. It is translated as CAWSVGVSGYTF.

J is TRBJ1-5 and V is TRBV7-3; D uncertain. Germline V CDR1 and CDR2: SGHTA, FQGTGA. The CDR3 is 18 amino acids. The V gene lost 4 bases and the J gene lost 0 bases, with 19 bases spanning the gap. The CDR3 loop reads CASSSGRIPGGSNQPQHF. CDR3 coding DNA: TGTGCCAGCAGCTCCGGGAGGATCCCTGGAGGTAGCAATCAGCCCCAGCATTTT.

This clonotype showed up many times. The CDR3, as DNA: TGTGCCAGCAGCCCCGTCGGAGGGCCTGTATTTGGCACTGAAGCTTTCTTT. It is translated as CASSPVGGPVFGTEAFF. V usage is TRBV6-1 and J usage is TRBJ1-1; D unresolved. With 6 bases removed from V and 4 bases from J, the gap between germline ends came to 24 bases. Germline loops: CDR1 MNHNS, CDR2 SASEGT. CDR3 length: 17 amino acids.

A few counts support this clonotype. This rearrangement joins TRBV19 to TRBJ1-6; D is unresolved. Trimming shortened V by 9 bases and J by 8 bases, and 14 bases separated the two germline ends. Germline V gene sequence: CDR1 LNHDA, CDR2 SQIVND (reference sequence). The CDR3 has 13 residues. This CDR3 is CASQDYGDSPLHF. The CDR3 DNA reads TGTGCCAGCCAGGACTACGGAGATTCACCCCTCCACTTT.